What follows describes a single T cell receptor beta chain. What it binds is unknown. The data are from a study of T cell repertoires in cytomegalovirus infection. Overall study: Matching HLA type, along with CMV infection, was indicated by public TCR beta signatures. Points from the study as a whole: CMV-specific HLA-C-restricted TCR beta clonotypes dominated the ex vivo response.

Trimming pared 1 base from V and 2 bases from J, leaving 15 bases between. Germline V gives CDR1 DFQATT, CDR2 SNEGSKA (reference sequence). The CDR3 extends over 15 amino acids. TCRdb re-derived calls from the reads in MiXCR, one entry per CDR3 protein. The sample includes 640,000 or so distinct CDR3 sequences, roughly a third of them seen just once. This specimen consisted of cultured PBMCs, obtained from culture after CMV antigen stimulation. This TCR came from a human donor in good health (CMV status not recorded). Some clones in this sample may be carry-over from other donors' samples. V gene TRBV20-1 combines with J gene TRBJ2-7; D is undetermined. In DNA, the CDR3 is TGCAGTGCTAGAGGAACCAGACGGAGTCCCTACGAGCAGTACTTC. This sequence encodes CSARGTRRSPYEQYF.